This is a list of T cell receptor beta chains from one sample in a study of long-term antiretroviral therapy in people with HIV. The protocol was immunoSEQ multiplex PCR, while the TCRdb copy is restricted to in-frame clones and leaves out a portion. This table holds roughly 19,000 clones, roughly 84% found once. This material consisted of unsorted PBMCs, taken less than 2.5 years after starting antiretroviral therapy. The receptors stem from a man in his forties with HIV. CDR3s include the opening cysteine and the closing phenylalanine or tryptophan. The D gene is left open where the match is weak. Where a row states a size, it is once, few, many or the class of an expanded clone; other rows omit it.

TRBJ2-1	TRBV6-6	NA	NA	CASSYPQGSYNEQFF	TGTGCCAGCAGTTACCCACAGGGTTCCTACAATGAGCAGTTCTTC
TRBJ2-1	TRBV7-9	few	NA	CASRGHESSYNEQFF	TGTGCCAGCAGGGGACACGAGAGCTCCTACAATGAGCAGTTCTTC
TRBJ2-5	TRBV27	NA	TRBD2	CASSLSNGGLAGGLETQYF	TGTGCCAGCAGTTTATCTAACGGGGGACTAGCGGGAGGTTTGGAGACCCAGTACTTC
TRBJ2-1	TRBV11-3	few	NA	CASSLGVAGPYNEQFF	TGTGCCAGCAGCTTAGGGGTGGCGGGCCCATACAATGAGCAGTTCTTC
TRBJ2-2	TRBV2	NA	NA	CASTVTRAASTGELFF	TGTGCCAGCACCGTAACGAGGGCAGCGAGCACCGGGGAGCTGTTTTTT
TRBJ1-2	TRBV6-5	NA	NA	CASRGGSLNYGYTF	TGTGCCAGCAGGGGAGGTTCCCTTAACTATGGCTACACCTTC
TRBJ1-2	TRBV29-1	NA	NA	CSVSGGSDQRTNYGYTF	TGCAGCGTTTCGGGGGGCAGCGACCAACGAACTAACTATGGCTACACCTTC
TRBJ2-7	TRBV5-1	NA	TRBD1	CASSFSRTGDREQYF	TGCGCCAGCAGCTTCTCTCGGACAGGGGACCGCGAGCAGTACTTC
TRBJ2-3	TRBV11-3	once	TRBD1	CASSSGKGQGTDTQYF	TGTGCCAGCAGCTCCGGGAAGGGACAGGGCACAGATACGCAGTATTTT
TRBJ2-2	TRBV11-3	NA	NA	CASSLDLIDTGELFF	TGTGCCAGCAGCTTAGACTTGATCGACACCGGGGAGCTGTTTTTT
TRBJ2-1	TRBV18	NA	NA	CASSPFGNEQFF	TGTGCCAGCTCACCATTCGGGAATGAGCAGTTCTTC
TRBJ1-5	TRBV18	once	TRBD1	CASSLQGQVDSNQPQHF	TGTGCCAGCTCACTTCAGGGACAGGTCGATAGCAATCAGCCCCAGCATTTT
TRBJ2-2	TRBV4-3	few	TRBD1	CASSQDHGAGGATGELFF	TGCGCCAGCAGCCAAGATCATGGGGCAGGGGGCGCCACCGGGGAGCTGTTTTTT
TRBJ2-1	TRBV6-6	NA	NA	CASSYSLDITYNEQFF	TGTGCCAGCAGTTACTCATTGGACATAACCTACAATGAGCAGTTCTTC
TRBJ2-2	TRBV15	NA	NA	CATSRAGPGELFF	TGTGCCACCAGCAGAGCCGGACCCGGGGAGCTGTTTTTT
TRBJ1-4	TRBV9	NA	TRBD1	CASSGQGANEKLFF	TGTGCCAGCAGCGGACAGGGGGCTAATGAAAAACTGTTTTTT
TRBJ1-3	TRBV19	NA	TRBD1	CASSLGTVGNTIYF	TGTGCCAGTAGTCTCGGGACAGTCGGAAACACCATATATTTT
TRBJ2-3	TRBV7-6	NA	NA	CASSLVSDSTDTQYF	TGTGCCAGCAGCTTAGTTAGCGATAGCACAGATACGCAGTATTTT
TRBJ2-3	TRBV6-1	NA	TRBD2	CASRGGRARTDTQYF	TGTGCCAGCCGGGGCGGGAGGGCGCGCACAGATACGCAGTATTTT
TRBJ2-1	TRBV5-1	NA	TRBD2	CASSLAPSGSNEQFF	TGCGCCAGCAGCTTGGCCCCTAGCGGGAGCAATGAGCAGTTCTTC
TRBJ2-7	TRBV5-1	NA	TRBD1	CASSLQGAEYEQYF	TGCGCCAGCAGCTTACAGGGGGCGGAATACGAGCAGTACTTC
TRBJ1-2	TRBV10-3	NA	TRBD1	CATWDSYGYTF	TGTGCCACGTGGGACAGCTATGGCTACACCTTC
TRBJ2-7	TRBV19	NA	TRBD1	CASSPGTGLREQYF	TGTGCCAGTAGTCCAGGGACAGGGTTGCGGGAGCAGTACTTC
TRBJ2-2	TRBV7-8	NA	TRBD2	CASSSSLAGVSSGELFF	TGTGCCAGCAGCTCATCACTAGCGGGAGTTTCTTCCGGGGAGCTGTTTTTT
TRBJ2-3	TRBV5-8	NA	NA	CATTGGTFRDTQYF	TGTGCGACTACCGGGGGAACCTTCCGAGATACGCAGTATTTT
TRBJ1-2	TRBV12-5	NA	TRBD1	CASGPGQDGGYTF	TGTGCTAGTGGTCCAGGACAGGACGGGGGCTACACCTTC
TRBJ2-1	TRBV29-1	NA	TRBD2	CSVRGTSGKGYSYNEQFF	TGCAGCGTTAGAGGGACTAGCGGGAAAGGGTACTCCTACAATGAGCAGTTCTTC
TRBJ1-6	TRBV28	NA	NA	CASSFRGASPLHF	TGTGCCAGCAGCTTTCGCGGGGCTTCACCCCTCCACTTT
TRBJ2-2	TRBV15	once	TRBD2	CATSRDRLANAGELFF	TGTGCCACCAGCAGAGACCGACTAGCAAACGCCGGGGAGCTGTTTTTT
TRBJ1-2	TRBV4-2	NA	NA	CASSQETGGAYGYTF	TGTGCCAGCAGCCAAGAAACGGGGGGGGCTTATGGCTACACCTTC
TRBJ1-2	TRBV19	NA	NA	CASSPKGVYYGYTF	TGTGCCAGTAGCCCCAAAGGCGTTTATTATGGCTACACCTTC
TRBJ1-5	TRBV27	NA	NA	CASSSTGYQPQHF	TGTGCCAGCAGTTCGACAGGCTATCAGCCCCAGCATTTT
TRBJ2-5	TRBV29-1	once	TRBD2	CSVAGGPETQYF	TGCAGCGTTGCGGGAGGGCCAGAGACCCAGTACTTC
TRBJ2-3	TRBV6-4	NA	NA	CASSDSVDHTDTQYF	TGTGCCAGCAGTGACTCGGTGGACCACACAGATACGCAGTATTTT
TRBJ2-7	TRBV7-2	NA	TRBD2	CASRLATGGGVEYEQYF	TGTGCCAGCAGGCTTGCGACGGGCGGGGGGGTAGAATACGAGCAGTACTTC
TRBJ2-7	TRBV7-9	NA	NA	CASSGHHAYEQYF	TGTGCCAGCAGCGGACACCATGCCTACGAGCAGTACTTC
TRBJ2-3	TRBV5-1	once	TRBD1	CASRRTGQSTDTQYF	TGCGCCAGCAGACGGACAGGACAGAGCACAGATACGCAGTATTTT
TRBJ2-7	TRBV2	NA	TRBD2	CASFRGGNTYEQYF	TGTGCCAGCTTCCGGGGGGGAAACACCTACGAGCAGTACTTC
TRBJ2-1	TRBV10-2	NA	TRBD1	CASSQSPTRDSTFF	TGCGCCAGCAGTCAATCACCGACCCGGGACAGTACGTTCTTC
TRBJ1-3	TRBV29-1	NA	NA	CSVVGDPGNTIYF	TGCAGCGTTGTTGGAGATCCTGGAAACACCATATATTTT
TRBJ2-5	TRBV4-2	NA	TRBD2	CASSQGWGLAGEETQYF	TGTGCCAGCAGCCAAGGTTGGGGACTAGCGGGAGAGGAGACCCAGTACTTC
TRBJ2-3	TRBV10-2	NA	TRBD2	CASSESRTSRTDTQYF	TGCGCCAGCAGTGAGTCAAGGACTAGCAGAACAGATACGCAGTATTTT
TRBJ1-1	TRBV7-3	NA	TRBD1	CASSPRGNQNTEAFF	TGTGCCAGCAGCCCCAGGGGGAATCAGAACACTGAAGCTTTCTTT
TRBJ1-1	TRBV7-6	NA	NA	CASSLGQPSEAFF	TGTGCCAGCAGTCTAGGACAGCCCTCTGAAGCTTTCTTT
TRBJ1-5	TRBV2	NA	NA	CASGGLLQPQHF	TGTGCCAGCGGAGGGCTTCTCCAGCCCCAGCATTTT
TRBJ1-5	TRBV9	NA	TRBD1	CASSVDQTGEPQHF	TGTGCCAGCAGCGTAGACCAGACAGGGGAGCCCCAGCATTTT
TRBJ2-7	TRBV19	NA	TRBD1	CASSLPGQASYEQYF	TGTGCCAGTAGTCTACCGGGACAGGCATCCTACGAGCAGTACTTC
TRBJ2-7	TRBV5-1	NA	TRBD1	CASSGGQGSYEQYF	TGCGCCAGCAGCGGGGGACAGGGGTCCTACGAGCAGTACTTC
TRBJ2-7	TRBV7-2	NA	TRBD1	CASSLALTGAAEQYF	TGTGCCAGCAGCTTAGCACTGACAGGGGCCGCCGAGCAGTACTTC